The 20 T cell receptor beta chains below all came from one sample that was sequenced in a study of beta chain features in type 1 diabetes. The study reverse transcribed the entire isolated RNA, so it sequenced expressed TCRB transcripts. Clones were sequenced by immunoSEQ multiplex PCR, and TCRdb holds only the in-frame ones, with some missing. The sample shows 680,000 or so clones, 15% to 17% of them seen only once. The sample comprised naive CD4+ T cells from blood. The receptor set was obtained from a man aged 18 to 29 in good health.

This clone was counted a few times. J is TRBJ2-3 and V is TRBV19; 12 nucleotides align to TRBD2. Germline V gene sequence: CDR1 LNHDA, CDR2 SQIVND (reference sequence). This CDR3 contains 18 residues. V shed 4 bases and J 2 bases; nucleotides not matched to a gene: 10. The CDR3 nucleotides read TGTGCCAGTAGTAACCCCTCTAGCGGGGGGGCGACCACAGATACGCAGTATTTT. Residues: CASSNPSSGGATTDTQYF. The full variable domain, in which reference TRBV19 and TRBJ2-3 provide the parts outside the CDR3, is DGGITQSPKYLFRKEGQNVTLSCEQNLNHDAMYWYRQDPGQGLRLIYYSQIVNDFQKGDIAEGYSVSREKKESFPLTVTSAQKNPTAFYLCASSNPSSGGATTDTQYFGPGTRLTVL.

This clone was seen only a few times. This chain connects TRBV7-3 to TRBJ1-1, with 7 bases that match TRBD1. V shed 1 base, J shed 2 bases, and the junction held 1 base outside the gene matches. Germline V gene lookup returns CDR1 SGHTA and CDR2 FQGTGA. The CDR3 covers 14 residues. The CDR3 DNA sequence: TGTGCCAGCAGCTTAAGACAGGGCAACACTGAAGCTTTCTTT. The encoded protein is CASSLRQGNTEAFF.

This sequence joins TRBV14 and TRBJ1-2, with D unresolved. CDR1 SGHDN and CDR2 FVKESK come from the germline V gene. V was clipped by 1 base and J by 0 bases, with 9 bases between them. The CDR3 sequence is 15 residues long. The CDR3 region is CASSQGTATNYGYTF. The CDR3 DNA reads TGTGCCAGCAGCCAAGGGACGGCTACTAACTATGGCTACACCTTC.

To note about this clone: In the same sample, other DNA sequences code for this CDR3. This sequence joins TRBV18 and TRBJ2-7; D is undetermined. Trimming stripped 2 bases from V and 7 bases from J, with 6 bases between. The CDR3 has 11 residues. CDR1 KGHSH and CDR2 LQKENI come from the germline V gene. This CDR3 is CASSPSGEQYF. In DNA form, the CDR3 reads TGTGCCAGCTCACCAAGTGGGGAGCAGTACTTC.

This chain joins TRBV25-1 and TRBJ2-2; D gene ambiguous. The CDR3 sequence is 15 residues long. CDR1 and CDR2 (germline): MGHDK, SYGVNS. Trimming removed 2 bases at V and 4 bases at J, with 11 bases between. The CDR3 nucleotides are TGTGCCAGCAGTGAAGCTGTCGTAGGCACCGGGGAGCTGTTTTTT. Translating gives CASSEAVVGTGELFF.

DNA of the CDR3: TGCGCCAGCAGCCATCAGGCAGGGTGGAGCTCTGGGGCCAACGTCCTGACTTTC. It specifies CASSHQAGWSSGANVLTF. The chain carries TRBV4-3 and TRBJ2-6; D possibly corresponds to TRBD1 (5 bases). With 3 bases removed from V and 0 bases from J, the gap between germline ends came to 15 bases. Germline lookup yields CDR1 LGHNA and CDR2 YSLEER. The CDR3 is made up of 18 amino acids.

This chain connects TRBV28 to TRBJ2-7; unclear D gene. The V gene lost 1 base and the J gene lost 0 bases, with 10 bases spanning the gap. The length of the CDR3 is 15 residues. Per the germline V gene, CDR1 is MDHEN and CDR2 is SYDVKM. In DNA, the CDR3 is TGTGCCAGCAGTTTATCCCGGGTCCTCTCCTACGAGCAGTACTTC. It yields the protein CASSLSRVLSYEQYF.

This clone was seen a few times. The chain joins TRBV6-5 to TRBJ2-3, with TRBD2 identical over 9 bases. The V segment lost 5 bases and the J segment 6 bases; nucleotides outside the gene matches: 6. This CDR3 is built from 14 residues. From germline, CDR1 is MNHEY and CDR2 SVGAGI. Here the CDR3 reads CASSPLRGGDTQYF. Written as DNA, the CDR3 is TGTGCCAGCAGTCCCCTGCGGGGGGGGGATACGCAGTATTTT.

The table lists this clone with a few counts. The chain recombines TRBV7-2 with TRBJ2-7; weak D call: TRBD1 (6 bases). CDR3 size: 14 residues. Per the germline V gene, CDR1 is SGHTA and CDR2 is FQGNSA. Trimming pared 4 bases from V and 2 bases from J, leaving 12 bases between. CDR3 region: CASSSGQRAYEQYF. The CDR3 bases are TGTGCCAGCAGCTCAGGACAGAGGGCCTACGAGCAGTACTTC.

Only a few counts were recorded for this clone. This chain uses TRBV18 with TRBJ2-1, with D possibly being TRBD2 (7 bases). V was trimmed by 5 bases and J by 12 bases, leaving 20 bases between them. The CDR3 covers 14 residues. The germline V gene encodes CDR1 KGHSH and CDR2 LQKENI. The CDR3 DNA reads as TGTGCCAGCTCATCTCGCGGGGGCCCCGAGGGGCAGTTCTTC. Its translation is CASSSRGGPEGQFF.

The chain links TRBV5-4 to TRBJ2-5; TRBD1 aligns across 8 bases. CDR3 size: 15 residues. Germline V gene lookup returns CDR1 SGHNT and CDR2 YYREEE (reference sequence). Unmatched junction bases numbered 7, after V lost 0 bases and J lost 6 bases. CDR3 loop: CASSLEAQGAKTQYF. CDR3 nucleotides: TGTGCCAGCAGCTTGGAGGCCCAGGGGGCAAAGACCCAGTACTTC.

To note about this clone: Within the sample, other DNA sequences also encode this same CDR3. V gene TRBV10-3 combines with J gene TRBJ2-3, with TRBD2 as a possible D gene (6 bases). Trimming shortened V by 3 bases and J by 3 bases, and 13 bases separated the two germline ends. Germline values: CDR1 ENHRY, CDR2 SYGVKD. This CDR3 contains 15 residues. The chain's CDR3 is CAISETGLSTDTQYF. The CDR3, as DNA: TGTGCCATCAGTGAAACGGGACTGAGTACAGATACGCAGTATTTT.

The chain links TRBV28 to TRBJ2-6, with D perhaps assigned TRBD1 or TRBD2 (5 bases each). The CDR3 runs to 16 residues. The germline V gene has CDR1 MDHEN and CDR2 SYDVKM. V dropped 4 bases and J dropped 0 bases, with 10 bases sitting between them. The CDR3 sequence: CASSSWGSSGANVLTF. The DNA for the CDR3 is TGTGCCAGCAGTTCCTGGGGGAGCTCTGGGGCCAACGTCCTGACTTTC.

This clone was counted a few times. The rearrangement links TRBV7-6 to TRBJ2-7; 7 bases are shared with TRBD1. Losses at the gene ends were 1 base for V and 9 bases for J; bases not matched to a gene: 18. This CDR3 region has 17 residues. CDR1 and CDR2 from the germline V gene are SGHVS and FNYEAQ. The CDR3 bases are TGTGCCAGCAGCTTAGAGATAAGGGGGACACGAACAGGGGTGCAGTACTTC. This codes for CASSLEIRGTRTGVQYF.

This clone appeared a few times. The J gene is TRBJ2-3, the V gene TRBV14; no clear D gene. Germline CDR1 reads SGHDN; CDR2 reads FVKESK. CDR3 length equals 13 residues. Trimming cost V 1 base and J 8 bases, with 10 bases left between them. This CDR3 is CASSQGQRLTQYF. The CDR3 DNA is TGTGCCAGCAGCCAAGGTCAACGCCTTACGCAGTATTTT.

The chain recombines TRBV2 with TRBJ2-6, with TRBD1 identical over 11 bases. The junction had 8 bases not matched to a gene; V was cut back by 7 bases and J by 0 bases. The germline V gene encodes CDR1 SNHLY and CDR2 FYNNEI. The CDR3 is made up of 18 amino acids. The CDR3 loop is CASKTGQGELSGANVLTF. The CDR3 DNA reads as TGTGCCAGCAAAACGGGACAGGGGGAACTCTCTGGGGCCAACGTCCTGACTTTC.

CDR3 DNA: TGTGCCACCAGCAGACCCCCACTTGGAAATCAGCCCCAGCATTTT. Residues: CATSRPPLGNQPQHF. The chain carries TRBV15 and TRBJ1-5; no firm D call. V lost 2 bases to trimming and J lost 4 bases, with 12 bases between them. The CDR3 has 15 residues. The V gene's germline CDR1 is LNHNV and CDR2 YYDKDF (reference sequence).

This clone appeared a few times. This chain connects TRBV25-1 to TRBJ1-5; D remains ambiguous. The CDR3 sequence is 12 residues long. CDR1 is MGHDK, CDR2 SYGVNS, per germline. The CDR3 bases are TGTGCTTCCGGTATAGGCAATCAGCCCCAGCATTTT. It translates to CASGIGNQPQHF.

There are a few counts of this clone. V and J are TRBV29-1 and TRBJ1-4, with a possible D match to TRBD1 (6 bases). This CDR3 contains 18 residues. The germline CDR1 and CDR2 sequences are SQVTM and ANQGSEA. The germline V and J ends were trimmed by 0 bases and 8 bases, with 25 bases remaining between them. The CDR3 DNA follows: TGCAGCGTTGAAGAAGGAGGGTTTTTTGGGGGCCGTCGGGAAAAACTGTTTTTT. It codes for CSVEEGGFFGGRREKLFF.

The CDR3, as DNA: TGTGCCAGCAGCTTCTCAGGGGGCGTTGGTAATGAAAAACTGTTTTTT. It codes for CASSFSGGVGNEKLFF. V and J are TRBV7-2 and TRBJ1-4, with 8 bases aligning to TRBD1. Looked up from germline, CDR1 is SGHTA and CDR2 is FQGNSA. The CDR3 is 16 residues long. After removal of 3 bases from V and 4 bases from J, the junction contained 7 bases not matched to a gene.